Described below is a single TCR beta chain sequence and its context. Its antigen is not known. This sample stems from a study of CD8 T cells in ankylosing spondylitis. Study-wide results and limits: Eight or nine highly homologous variants made up a TCR beta motif that seemed to typify ankylosing spondylitis blood. Disease-associated clonotypes exhibited CD8+ identity and were relatively infrequent in peripheral blood. Certain motif variants had earlier appeared in reactive arthritis synovial fluid and blood.

Per germline, CDR1 LGHDT and CDR2 YNNKEL (reference sequence). V was trimmed by 0 bases and J by 1 base, leaving 14 bases between them. This CDR3 contains 17 residues. TCRdb fed the 5' RACE reads into MiXCR, producing one record per CDR3 protein. The sample comprises approximately 400,000 distinct CDR3 sequences, roughly 18% of which are singletons, and 1% rests with the top ten. This chain connects TRBV3-1 to TRBJ2-3; D gene ambiguous. This clonotype originated in a male donor with ankylosing spondylitis. The sequenced sample was blood, either unsorted or a sorted T cell fraction (not recorded which). CDR3 nucleotides: TGTGCCAGCAGCCAAGATCCTTTCAGCGCGGGCACAGATACGCAGTATTTT. Protein product: CASSQDPFSAGTDTQYF.